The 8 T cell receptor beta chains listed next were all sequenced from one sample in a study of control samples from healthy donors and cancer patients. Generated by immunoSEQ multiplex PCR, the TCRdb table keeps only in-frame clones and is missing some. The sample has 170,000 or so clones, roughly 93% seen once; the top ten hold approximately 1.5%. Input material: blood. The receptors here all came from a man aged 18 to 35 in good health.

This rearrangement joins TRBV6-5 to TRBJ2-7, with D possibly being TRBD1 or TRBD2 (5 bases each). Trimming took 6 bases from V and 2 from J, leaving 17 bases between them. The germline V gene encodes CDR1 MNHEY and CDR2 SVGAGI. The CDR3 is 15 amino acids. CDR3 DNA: TGTGCCAGCAGGATTGGGACCGCATTGACCTACGAGCAGTACTTC. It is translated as CASRIGTALTYEQYF.

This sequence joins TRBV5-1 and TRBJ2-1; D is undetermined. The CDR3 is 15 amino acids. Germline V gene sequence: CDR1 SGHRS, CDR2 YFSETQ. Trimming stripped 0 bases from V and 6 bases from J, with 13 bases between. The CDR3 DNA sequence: TGCGCCAGCAGCTTGGATCGAGCAAGTGGCAATGAGCAGTTCTTC. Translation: CASSLDRASGNEQFF.

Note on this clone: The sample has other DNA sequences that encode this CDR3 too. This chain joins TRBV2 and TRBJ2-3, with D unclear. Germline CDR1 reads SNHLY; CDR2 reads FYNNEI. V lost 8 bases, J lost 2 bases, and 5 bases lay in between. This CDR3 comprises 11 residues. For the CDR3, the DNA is TGTGCCAGCGGCGTCACAGATACGCAGTATTTT. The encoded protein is CASGVTDTQYF.

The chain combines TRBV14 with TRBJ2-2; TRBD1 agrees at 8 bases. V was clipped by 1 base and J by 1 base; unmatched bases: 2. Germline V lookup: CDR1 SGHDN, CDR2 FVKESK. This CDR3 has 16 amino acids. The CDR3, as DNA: TGTGCCAGCAGCCAAGGACAGGGGATGAACACCGGGGAGCTGTTTTTT. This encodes CASSQGQGMNTGELFF.

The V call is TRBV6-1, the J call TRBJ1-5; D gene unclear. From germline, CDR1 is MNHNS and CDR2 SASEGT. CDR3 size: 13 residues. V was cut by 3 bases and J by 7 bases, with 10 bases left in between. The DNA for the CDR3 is TGTGCCAGCAGTGATGGAGCCATCCAGCCCCAGCATTTT. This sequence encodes CASSDGAIQPQHF.

In nucleotides, the CDR3 is TGTGCCAGCAGCGTAGAGGACAGGAGCTATGGCTACACCTTC. The encoded protein is CASSVEDRSYGYTF. The V gene is TRBV9, the J gene TRBJ1-2, with 7 bases matching TRBD1. V dropped 0 bases and J dropped 4; count of bases not matched to a gene: 3. There are 14 residues in the CDR3. Looked up from germline, CDR1 is SGDLS and CDR2 is YYNGEE.

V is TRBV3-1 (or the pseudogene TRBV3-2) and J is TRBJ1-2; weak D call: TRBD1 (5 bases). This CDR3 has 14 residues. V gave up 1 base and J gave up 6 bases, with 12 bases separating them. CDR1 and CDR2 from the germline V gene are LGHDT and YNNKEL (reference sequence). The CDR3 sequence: CASSQASGGDGYTF. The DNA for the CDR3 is TGTGCCAGCAGCCAAGCCTCGGGGGGGGATGGCTACACCTTC.

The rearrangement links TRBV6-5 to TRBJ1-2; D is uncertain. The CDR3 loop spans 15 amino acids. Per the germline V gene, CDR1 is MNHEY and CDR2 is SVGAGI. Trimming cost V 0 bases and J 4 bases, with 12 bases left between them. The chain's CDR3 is CASSYSGGGTYGYTF. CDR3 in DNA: TGTGCCAGCAGTTACTCGGGTGGAGGTACCTATGGCTACACCTTC.